This T cell receptor beta chain was identified during a study of naive and memory T cell subsets. Two oligonucleotides, mixed equimolar, formed the beta constant-region primer covering TRBC1 and TRBC2. Nested alpha and beta constant-region primers with the SP2 primer drove four PCR rounds on ligated cDNA. From the UMI-ligation and nested PCR reads, TCRdb called clonotypes with MiXCR, one entry per CDR3 protein. Among 85,000 to 130,000 distinct CDR3 sequences listed, around 13% were seen once. This clonotype was found many times. What it recognizes is unknown. CD4+ T cell IFNgamma after overnight CMV lysate exposure gave donor CMV status. The CDR3 is made up of 15 amino acids. Germline CDR1 and CDR2: LGHNA and YSLEER. V was clipped by 1 base and J by 2 bases, with 11 bases between them. Study findings and constraints: Especially in CD8 cells, naive repertoires contained a few larger clonotypes, possibly CD45RA-re-expressing memory cells.

The rearrangement links TRBV4-3 to TRBJ1-1; D gene ambiguous. Sample: naive CD8+ T cells from blood. The TCR comes from a human donor in good health. CDR3 region: CASSQVWQLNTEAFF. The CDR3 coding sequence is TGCGCCAGCAGCCAAGTCTGGCAGCTAAACACTGAAGCTTTCTTT.